This TCR beta chain was profiled in a study of tumor-infiltrating lymphocytes in primary liver carcinoma. Whole-study context: Donors underwent surgery for histopathologically diagnosed primary liver carcinoma. The tumors ranged from roughly 4 to 11 cm across and fell within stage T1-T3 N0M0.

RNA was extracted from whole blood without cell sorting, alongside germline DNA. Before the surgical procedure, four milliliters of peripheral blood were collected. Worth noting for this clonotype: Its antigen is still unknown. One junction end does not reproduce the germline sequence, and a read error may be involved.

Study findings and constraints: Tumor region pairs showed greater overlap than either tumor-adjacent or tumor-blood pairs did.

Priming with a constant-region primer yielded TCR beta cDNA from around 0.45 ug total RNA. Each TCR beta library was derived from three nested multiplex PCR rounds that employed slightly modified ARM-PCR. Primers for the first two PCR rounds were TRBV1-TRBV30 forward primers and a C-beta reverse primer (about 9 cycles per round). TCRdb reprocessed the multiplex PCR reads via MiXCR and lists one record per CDR3 protein. The repertoire holds more than 150,000 distinct CDR3 sequences, with 50% to 75% as singletons. The CDR3 contains 16 residues. The germline CDR1 and CDR2 sequences are SGHAT and FQNNGV.

This chain uses TRBV11-2 with TRBJ2-1, with D perhaps TRBD2 (5 bases). The origin of this receptor is a man aged 40-49 years with primary liver carcinoma and hepatitis B virus infection. The sequencing input was peripheral blood. The CDR3 DNA sequence: TGTGGCAGCAGCCTAGAGGGCTTGATGGAGAGTAATGAGCAGTTCTTC. Its translation is CGSSLEGLMESNEQFF.